The text below deals with one T cell receptor (beta chain). Additional DNA sequences in this sample encode the identical CDR3. The entry originates in a study of shared clonotypes between healthy human individuals. In germline, CDR1 is SGHDN, CDR2 FVKESK. Between the trimmed V and J ends, which lost 0 bases and 8 bases, there was a span of 10 bases. This CDR3 is built from 13 residues. The data were produced by immunoSEQ multiplex PCR, yet TCRdb's version contains in-frame clones alone and is incomplete. The table has around 1.1 million clones, around 78% seen once. Sequenced material: memory CD4+ T cells from PBMCs. Stated subset: CD45RA-negative fraction. This TCR derives from a man younger than 35 in good health. Some clones in this sample may be carry-over from other donors' samples. V usage is TRBV14 and J usage is TRBJ1-2, with D maybe TRBD1 (5 bases). Written as DNA, the CDR3 is TGTGCCAGCAGCCAAGAAGAGGGGTACGGCTACACCTTC. Translated: CASSQEEGYGYTF.